One and the same sample provided the 25 T cell receptor beta chains below, sequenced in a study of radiotherapy plus CTLA-4 blockade in lung cancer. Here immunoSEQ multiplex PCR was the method, and the copy in TCRdb shows in-frame clones only, minus some. The sample gives 50,000 to 85,000 clones, about four fifths of which show up once; 3.5% to 5% is in the top ten. Sequenced material: peripheral blood, taken from a patient treated with radiotherapy plus ipilimumab. The receptors here all came from a human donor with non-small cell lung cancer who had a partial response to radiotherapy plus ipilimumab.

V is TRBV7-3 and J is TRBJ2-1; possibly TRBD1 for D (5 bases). The CDR3 is made up of 15 amino acids. Trimming removed 1 base from V and 2 bases from J, with 9 bases in between. CDR1 is SGHTA and CDR2 is FQGTGA in the germline V gene. The CDR3 region has the DNA TGTGCCAGCAGCTTAAGGTCAGGGCCCTACAATGAGCAGTTCTTC. Translating gives CASSLRSGPYNEQFF.

V and J are TRBV4-2 and TRBJ2-1; D is unclear. Germline V gene lookup returns CDR1 LGHNA and CDR2 YNFKEQ. The CDR3 totals 16 residues. V gave up 1 base and J gave up 8 bases, with 18 bases separating them. The CDR3 sequence: CASSQGGVLPYDEQFF. The DNA of the CDR3 is TGTGCCAGCAGCCAAGGAGGCGTGCTCCCGTACGATGAGCAGTTCTTC.

The V call is TRBV18, the J call TRBJ1-1; D is uncertain. V was trimmed by 3 bases and J by 5 bases, leaving 7 bases between them. Germline lookup yields CDR1 KGHSH and CDR2 LQKENI. The CDR3 spans 12 residues. The CDR3 DNA follows: TGTGCCAGCTCACCTGAGGGAACTGAAGCTTTCTTT. It specifies CASSPEGTEAFF.

This chain's CDR3 is CASSQWADTQYF. CDR3 DNA sequence: TGTGCCAGCAGCCAGTGGGCGGATACGCAGTATTTT. The rearrangement uses TRBV5-6 and TRBJ2-3; D is unclear. There are 12 residues in the CDR3. Between the trimmed V and J ends, which lost 4 bases and 6 bases, there was a span of 9 bases. Germline values: CDR1 SGHDT, CDR2 YYEEEE.

The V call is TRBV2, the J call TRBJ2-5, with no clear D. CDR1 and CDR2 from the germline V gene are SNHLY and FYNNEI. Trimming took off 1 base at V and 0 bases at J, with 9 bases between the two ends. The CDR3 extends over 15 amino acids. The CDR3 sequence is CASSEGNGYQETQYF. The CDR3 DNA sequence: TGTGCCAGCAGTGAAGGTAACGGGTACCAAGAGACCCAGTACTTC.

The chain recombines TRBV9 with TRBJ1-3; weak D call: TRBD1 (5 bases). Deletions cut 3 bases from V and 4 bases from J, with 11 bases between. The CDR3 contains 14 residues. Germline CDR1 is SGDLS and CDR2 is YYNGEE. The CDR3: CASSAGGRGNTIYF. The CDR3 coding sequence is TGTGCCAGCAGCGCCGGGGGGAGGGGAAACACCATATATTTT.

V and J are TRBV4-2 and TRBJ2-5; 9 bases are a match to TRBD2. Germline V gene lookup returns CDR1 LGHNA and CDR2 YNFKEQ. The CDR3 is made up of 16 amino acids. V lost 0 bases and J lost 3; bases outside the gene matches: 5. The DNA of the CDR3 is TGTGCCAGCAGCCAAGAGCTAGCGGGATACGAAGAGACCCAGTACTTC. Translation: CASSQELAGYEETQYF.

Only one count was recorded for this clone. The chain links TRBV18 to TRBJ2-1; tentatively, D is TRBD2 (6 bases). This CDR3 has 16 residues. With 6 bases removed from V and 8 bases from J, the gap between germline ends came to 23 bases. The V gene's germline CDR1 is KGHSH and CDR2 LQKENI. CDR3 loop: CASSGSGLSVRDEQFF. CDR3 nucleotides: TGTGCCAGCTCGGGCAGCGGGTTGTCAGTTAGGGATGAGCAGTTCTTC.

J is TRBJ2-3 and V is TRBV27; TRBD2 matches at 10 bases. V shed 4 bases and J 0 bases; nucleotides not matched to a gene: 4. The CDR3 is 16 residues long. CDR1 is MNHEY and CDR2 is SMNVEV in the germline V gene (reference sequence). The CDR3 sequence is CASSSTTSGSTDTQYF. The DNA for the CDR3 is TGTGCCAGCAGTTCTACGACTAGCGGGAGCACAGATACGCAGTATTTT.

This chain joins TRBV27 and TRBJ2-2; 7 bases align to TRBD2. Unmatched junction bases numbered 5, after V lost 1 base and J lost 6 bases. This CDR3 contains 15 residues. Germline-derived CDR1 and CDR2 are MNHEY and SMNVEV (reference sequence). The CDR3 DNA follows: TGTGCCAGCAGTTTATGGCGGGAGCCCCCCGGGGAGCTGTTTTTT. Amino acid sequence: CASSLWREPPGELFF.

This chain links TRBV6-5 with TRBJ2-1; 8 nucleotides match TRBD1. V dropped 2 bases and J dropped 7; count of bases not matched to a gene: 7. This CDR3 contains 15 residues. The germline V gene has CDR1 MNHEY and CDR2 SVGAGI. In nucleotides, the CDR3 is TGTGCCAGCAGTTACCCCGGACAGGGATCGAATGAGCAGTTCTTC. Amino acid sequence: CASSYPGQGSNEQFF.

The V gene is TRBV10-2, the J gene TRBJ1-2; D remains ambiguous. The CDR3 is 11 amino acids. V dropped 7 bases and J dropped 6 bases, with 9 bases sitting between them. Germline lookup yields CDR1 WSHSY and CDR2 SAAADI. The CDR3 loop is CASIEADGYTF. CDR3 in DNA: TGCGCCAGCATAGAGGCGGATGGCTACACCTTC.

V gene TRBV4-1 combines with J gene TRBJ2-1; D ambiguous. The V gene's germline CDR1 is MGHRA and CDR2 YSYEKL. With 0 bases removed from V and 0 bases from J, the gap between germline ends came to 9 bases. There are 16 residues in the CDR3. CDR3 DNA sequence: TGCGCCAGCAGCCAAGATCCCTCCAGCTCCTACAATGAGCAGTTCTTC. It codes for CASSQDPSSSYNEQFF.

CDR3 in amino acids: CASSLQGASYEQYF. The CDR3 nucleotides are TGTGCCAGCAGTTTACAGGGGGCATCCTACGAGCAGTACTTC. The chain is built from TRBV27 and TRBJ2-7; 8 bases are shared with TRBD1. Germline V CDR1 and CDR2: MNHEY, SMNVEV (reference sequence). Trimming at V came to 2 bases and at J to 1 base, leaving 1 base not matched to a gene. The CDR3 has 14 amino acids.

J is TRBJ2-3 and V is TRBV30; D gene uncertain. Germline CDR1 is GTSNPN and CDR2 is SVGIG (reference sequence). The germline V and J ends were trimmed by 2 bases and 5 bases, with 5 bases remaining between them. The CDR3 length is 11 residues. DNA of the CDR3: TGTGCCTGGAGTAGAGGAGATACGCAGTATTTT. Amino acid sequence: CAWSRGDTQYF.

The V call is TRBV27, the J call TRBJ1-2; D may be TRBD1 (5 bases). The CDR3 totals 15 residues. V was clipped by 3 bases and J by 7 bases, with 18 bases between them. Per germline, CDR1 MNHEY and CDR2 SMNVEV (reference sequence). The CDR3 DNA reads TGTGCCAGCAGTTTCACTCCCAGGGAATCGGGTGGCTACACCTTC. Translating gives CASSFTPRESGGYTF.

This clone has a single count. This chain uses TRBV7-5 with TRBJ1-5; the table gives TRBD1 as D, unverified against the DNA. TRBV7-5 is assigned pseudogene status. The CDR3 extends over 19 amino acids. In DNA form, the CDR3 reads TGTGTCAGAAGCTCCCGAGGACAGGGGGCGAAATCGGGCAATCAGCCCCAGCATTTT. Translating it yields CVRSSRGQGAKSGNQPQHF.

The sample holds a few counts of this clone. The chain has TRBV5-5 and TRBJ1-1; D ambiguous. V lost 6 bases and J lost 4, with 19 bases in between. Germline values: CDR1 SGHKS, CDR2 YYEKEE (reference sequence). The CDR3 covers 15 residues. CDR3 coding DNA: TGTGCCAGCACCTTTCATCCGGCGGGAATCACTGAAGCTTTCTTT. This encodes CASTFHPAGITEAFF.

This clone was picked up one time. The chain couples TRBV7-8 to TRBJ2-5; D might be TRBD2 (6 bases). Germline V gene data show CDR1 as SGHVS and CDR2 as FQNEAQ. The length of the CDR3 is 13 residues. V dropped 1 base and J dropped 4 bases, with 7 bases sitting between them. CDR3 protein: CASSLVLAETQYF. The CDR3 coding sequence is TGTGCCAGCAGCTTAGTACTAGCAGAGACCCAGTACTTC.

This clone appeared a single time. The rearrangement links TRBV5-1 to TRBJ1-2; 7 positions agree with TRBD1. Germline V gene sequence: CDR1 SGHRS, CDR2 YFSETQ. The CDR3 is made up of 13 amino acids. Trimming took 5 bases from V and 4 from J; bases not matched to a gene: 5. In DNA form, the CDR3 reads TGCGCCAGCAGTTCGGGACAGACCTATGGCTACACCTTC. Translated, it gives CASSSGQTYGYTF.

The genes are TRBV10-3 and TRBJ1-4, with no clear D. The CDR3 totals 12 residues. V lost 0 bases to trimming and J lost 8 bases, with 4 bases between them. Germline-derived CDR1 and CDR2 are ENHRY and SYGVKD. In nucleotides, the CDR3 is TGTGCCATCAGTGAGTCCACAGAAAAACTGTTTTTT. This sequence encodes CAISESTEKLFF.

The sample holds one count of this clone. Other DNA sequences in the same sample also yield this CDR3. CDR3 DNA: TGTGCCAGCAGCTTGGGCCTCTACAATGAGCAGTTCTTC. Protein product: CASSLGLYNEQFF. The chain recombines TRBV11-2 with TRBJ2-1; D is uncertain. Between the trimmed V and J ends, which lost 3 bases and 3 bases, there was a span of 6 bases. The CDR3 is 13 residues long. Germline values: CDR1 SGHAT, CDR2 FQNNGV.

This chain uses TRBV5-1 with TRBJ1-4; TRBD1 aligns across 11 bases. V was pared by 0 bases and J by 5 bases, with 3 bases of the junction left unmatched. Germline CDR1 is SGHRS and CDR2 is YFSETQ. The CDR3 sequence is 16 residues long. CDR3 loop: CASSLAGTGGNEKLFF. The CDR3 DNA sequence: TGCGCCAGCAGCTTGGCCGGGACAGGGGGGAATGAAAAACTGTTTTTT.

This clone was detected once. This sequence joins TRBV4-1 and TRBJ2-3; no clear D gene. Per germline, CDR1 MGHRA and CDR2 YSYEKL. Trimming pared 0 bases from V and 2 bases from J, leaving 12 bases between. The CDR3 is made up of 16 amino acids. The CDR3 region is CASSQEKRLITDTQYF. The CDR3 DNA is TGCGCCAGCAGCCAAGAGAAGCGCCTGATCACAGATACGCAGTATTTT.

The rearrangement uses TRBV6-1 and TRBJ1-5; 7 positions agree with TRBD1. Trimming removed 7 bases from V and 0 bases from J; junction bases left unmatched: 6. The germline V gene has CDR1 MNHNS and CDR2 SASEGT. There are 15 residues in the CDR3. For the CDR3, the DNA is TGTGCCAGCACTTGGGACAGAGCTAGCAATCAGCCCCAGCATTTT. Translated, it gives CASTWDRASNQPQHF.